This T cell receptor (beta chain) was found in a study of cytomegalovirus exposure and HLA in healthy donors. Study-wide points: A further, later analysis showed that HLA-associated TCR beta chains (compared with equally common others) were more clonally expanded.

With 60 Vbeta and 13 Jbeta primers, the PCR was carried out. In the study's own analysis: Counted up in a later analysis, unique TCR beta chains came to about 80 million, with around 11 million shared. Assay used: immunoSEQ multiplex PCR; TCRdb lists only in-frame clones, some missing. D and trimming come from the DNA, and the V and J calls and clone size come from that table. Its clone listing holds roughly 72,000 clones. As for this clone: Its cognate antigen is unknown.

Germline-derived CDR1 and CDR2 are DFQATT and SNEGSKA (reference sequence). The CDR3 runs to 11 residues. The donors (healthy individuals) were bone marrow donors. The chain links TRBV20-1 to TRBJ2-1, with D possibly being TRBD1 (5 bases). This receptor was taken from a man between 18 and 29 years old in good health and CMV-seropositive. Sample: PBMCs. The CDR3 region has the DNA TGCAGGGTCGGTAGGGGCTATGAGCAGTTCTTC. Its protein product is CRVGRGYEQFF.